This T cell receptor (beta chain) stems from a study of T cells in tuberculosis. TCRdb's table, derived via immunoSEQ multiplex PCR, lists solely in-frame clones and lacks some. The sample has tens of thousands of clones, around 95% seen once. Trimming cost V 9 bases and J 2 bases, with 16 bases left between them. Germline V gives CDR1 LGHNT, CDR2 FRNRAP. There are 15 residues in the CDR3. With respect to this clone: Its matching antigen is unknown.

Findings and caveats of the study: Smaller alpha distances in active tuberculosis partly reflected shorter CDR3-alpha lengths.

This chain joins TRBV12-5 and TRBJ2-2; D is uncertain. The receptor's source is a donor between 10 and 29 years old with latent tuberculosis or without tuberculosis infection. The sample comprised PBMCs. In DNA, the CDR3 is TGTGCTAGCGCTCCCTCGGCGGTCAACACCGGGGAGCTGTTTTTT. This encodes CASAPSAVNTGELFF.